This T cell receptor beta chain was identified during a study of immune cell composition in non-small cell lung cancer. Findings and caveats of the study: Tumour-associated clones >0.5% occurred in about a third of adenocarcinomas, about three quarters of squamous. Lung adenocarcinomas had lower top 10 clone scores and clonality than squamous tumours.

Template was genomic DNA from frozen, unsorted single-cell suspensions. The CDR3 is 15 residues long. With V trimmed by 4 bases and J by 2 bases, 0 bases remained unmatched. Per the germline V gene, CDR1 is ENHRY and CDR2 is SYGVKD. Turning to this clone: Its antigen is undetermined.

Measured with immunoSEQ multiplex PCR; TCRdb has only the in-frame clones, and not every one. The sample consists of about 1,900 clones, around 84% of them appearing once. The origin of this receptor is a human donor with non-small cell lung cancer. This chain connects TRBV10-3 to TRBJ2-2; 11 nucleotides match TRBD2. Sequencing was carried out using lung tumor tissue. The DNA for the CDR3 is TGTGCCATCAGTGGACTAGCGGGAAACACCGGGGAGCTGTTTTTT. Its protein is CAISGLAGNTGELFF.